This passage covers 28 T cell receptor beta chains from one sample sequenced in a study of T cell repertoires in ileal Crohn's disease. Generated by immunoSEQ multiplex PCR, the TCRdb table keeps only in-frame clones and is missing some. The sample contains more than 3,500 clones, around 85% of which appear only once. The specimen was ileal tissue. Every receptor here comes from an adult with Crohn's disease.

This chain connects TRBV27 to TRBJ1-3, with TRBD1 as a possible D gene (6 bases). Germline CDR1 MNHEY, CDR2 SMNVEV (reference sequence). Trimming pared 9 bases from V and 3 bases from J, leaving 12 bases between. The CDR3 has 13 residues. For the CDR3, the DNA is TGTGCCAGTAAAGACAGGAATGGAAACACCATATATTTT. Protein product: CASKDRNGNTIYF.

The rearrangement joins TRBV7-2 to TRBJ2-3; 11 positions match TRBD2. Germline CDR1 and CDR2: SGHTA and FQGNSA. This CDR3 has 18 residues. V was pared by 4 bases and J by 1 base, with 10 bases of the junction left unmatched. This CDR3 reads CASSSPFNSGRGTDTQYF. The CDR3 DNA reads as TGTGCCAGCAGCTCACCTTTCAATAGCGGGAGGGGCACAGATACGCAGTATTTT.

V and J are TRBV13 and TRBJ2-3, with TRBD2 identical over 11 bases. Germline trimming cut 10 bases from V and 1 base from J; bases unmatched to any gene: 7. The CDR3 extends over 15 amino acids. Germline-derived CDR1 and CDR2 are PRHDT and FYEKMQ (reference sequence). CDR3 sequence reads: CATAISGRGTDTQYF. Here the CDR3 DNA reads TGTGCCACCGCGATTAGCGGGAGGGGCACAGATACGCAGTATTTT.

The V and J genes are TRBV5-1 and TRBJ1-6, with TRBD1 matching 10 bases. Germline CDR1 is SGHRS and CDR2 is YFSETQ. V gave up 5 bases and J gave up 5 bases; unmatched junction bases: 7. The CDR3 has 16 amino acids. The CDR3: CASRPPGTGDNSPLHF. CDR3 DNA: TGCGCCAGCAGACCTCCAGGGACAGGGGATAATTCACCCCTCCACTTT.

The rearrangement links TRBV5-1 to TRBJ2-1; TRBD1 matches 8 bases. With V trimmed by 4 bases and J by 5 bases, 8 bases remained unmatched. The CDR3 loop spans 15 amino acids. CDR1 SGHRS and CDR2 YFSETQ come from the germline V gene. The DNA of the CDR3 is TGCGCCAGCAGCAACGGACAGGGTTCCCACAATGAGCAGTTCTTC. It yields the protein CASSNGQGSHNEQFF. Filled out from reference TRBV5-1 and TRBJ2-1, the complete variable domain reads KAGVTQTPRYLIKTRGQQVTLSCSPISGHRSVSWYQQTPGQGLQFLFEYFSETQRNKGNFPGRFSGRQFSNSRSEMNVSTLELGDSALYLCASSNGQGSHNEQFFGPGTRLTVL.

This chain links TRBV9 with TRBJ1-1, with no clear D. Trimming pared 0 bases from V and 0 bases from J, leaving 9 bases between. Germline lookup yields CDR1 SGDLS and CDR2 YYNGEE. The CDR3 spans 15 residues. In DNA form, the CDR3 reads TGTGCCAGCAGCGTAGGAGGCGCGGTGAACACTGAAGCTTTCTTT. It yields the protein CASSVGGAVNTEAFF.

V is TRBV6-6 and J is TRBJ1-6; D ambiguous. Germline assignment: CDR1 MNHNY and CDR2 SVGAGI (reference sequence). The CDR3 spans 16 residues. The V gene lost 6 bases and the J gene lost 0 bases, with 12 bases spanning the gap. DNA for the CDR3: TGTGCCAGCAGGAGGATGGCGAGCTCCTATAATTCACCCCTCCACTTT. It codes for CASRRMASSYNSPLHF.

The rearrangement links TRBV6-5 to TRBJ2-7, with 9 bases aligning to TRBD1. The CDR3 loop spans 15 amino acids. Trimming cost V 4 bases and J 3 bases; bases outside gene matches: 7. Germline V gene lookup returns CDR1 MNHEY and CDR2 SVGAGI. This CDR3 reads CASSLRTGVSYEQYF. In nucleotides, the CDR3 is TGTGCCAGCAGTTTACGGACAGGGGTAAGCTACGAGCAGTACTTC.

The CDR3 loop reads CASSGTSGSYEQYF. In DNA, the CDR3 is TGCGCCAGCAGTGGTACTAGCGGGTCCTACGAGCAGTACTTC. This sequence joins TRBV10-2 and TRBJ2-5; 9 bases are shared with TRBD2. The DNA end lines up better with TRBJ2-7; the J call may be wrong. This CDR3 is 14 amino acids long. Germline V lookup: CDR1 WSHSY, CDR2 SAAADI.

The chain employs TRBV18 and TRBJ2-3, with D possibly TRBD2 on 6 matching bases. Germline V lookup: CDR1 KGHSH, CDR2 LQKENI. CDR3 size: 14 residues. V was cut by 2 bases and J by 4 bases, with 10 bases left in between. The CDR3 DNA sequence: TGTGCCAGCTCACCAACGGGAGCGGCAGATACGCAGTATTTT. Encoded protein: CASSPTGAADTQYF.

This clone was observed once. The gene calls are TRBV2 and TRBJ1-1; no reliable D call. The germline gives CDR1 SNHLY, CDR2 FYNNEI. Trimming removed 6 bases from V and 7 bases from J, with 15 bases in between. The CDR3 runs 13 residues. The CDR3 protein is CASRREVGDEAFF. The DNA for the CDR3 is TGTGCCAGCAGGAGGGAGGTAGGAGATGAAGCTTTCTTT.

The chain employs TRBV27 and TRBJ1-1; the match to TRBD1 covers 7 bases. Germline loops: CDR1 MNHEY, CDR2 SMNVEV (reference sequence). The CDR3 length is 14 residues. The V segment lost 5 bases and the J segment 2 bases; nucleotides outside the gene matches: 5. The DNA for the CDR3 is TGTGCCAGCAGTCCCTGGGACAGCAACACTGAAGCTTTCTTT. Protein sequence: CASSPWDSNTEAFF.

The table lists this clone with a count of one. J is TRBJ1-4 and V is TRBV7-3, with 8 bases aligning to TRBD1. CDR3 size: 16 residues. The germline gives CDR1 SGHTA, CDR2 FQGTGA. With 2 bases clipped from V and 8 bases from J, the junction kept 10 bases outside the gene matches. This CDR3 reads CASSLGDRGADEKLFF. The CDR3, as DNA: TGTGCCAGCAGCTTAGGAGACAGGGGTGCGGACGAAAAACTGTTTTTT.

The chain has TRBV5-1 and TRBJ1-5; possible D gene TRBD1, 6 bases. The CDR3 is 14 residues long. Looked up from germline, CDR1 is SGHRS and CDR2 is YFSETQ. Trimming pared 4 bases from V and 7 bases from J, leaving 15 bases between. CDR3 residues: CASSLDSQGQPQHF. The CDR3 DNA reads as TGCGCCAGCAGCCTAGACAGCCAGGGGCAGCCCCAGCATTTT.

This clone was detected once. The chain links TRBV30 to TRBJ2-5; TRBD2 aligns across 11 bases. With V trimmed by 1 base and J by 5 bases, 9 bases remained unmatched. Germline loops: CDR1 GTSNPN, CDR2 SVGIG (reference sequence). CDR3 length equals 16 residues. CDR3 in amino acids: CAWSGASGGRWETQYF. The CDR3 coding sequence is TGTGCCTGGAGTGGGGCTAGCGGGGGGCGGTGGGAGACCCAGTACTTC.

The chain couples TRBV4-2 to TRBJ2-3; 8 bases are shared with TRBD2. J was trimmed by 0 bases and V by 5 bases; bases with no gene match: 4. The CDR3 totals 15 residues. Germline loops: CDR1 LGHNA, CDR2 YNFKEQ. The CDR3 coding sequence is TGTGCCAGCAGCTTTAGCGGGGAGAGCACAGATACGCAGTATTTT. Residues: CASSFSGESTDTQYF.

The CDR3: CASSLEGMNTEAFF. CDR3 in DNA: TGTGCCAGTAGTCTCGAGGGAATGAACACTGAAGCTTTCTTT. V is TRBV19 and J is TRBJ1-1, with D unclear. Germline CDR1 and CDR2: LNHDA and SQIVND (reference sequence). There are 14 residues in the CDR3. V was shortened by 5 bases and J by 0 bases, with 10 bases between the two germline ends. The entire variable domain, with the rest obtained from reference TRBV19 and TRBJ1-1, is as follows: DGGITQSPKYLFRKEGQNVTLSCEQNLNHDAMYWYRQDPGQGLRLIYYSQIVNDFQKGDIAEGYSVSREKKESFPLTVTSAQKNPTAFYLCASSLEGMNTEAFFGQGTRLTVV.

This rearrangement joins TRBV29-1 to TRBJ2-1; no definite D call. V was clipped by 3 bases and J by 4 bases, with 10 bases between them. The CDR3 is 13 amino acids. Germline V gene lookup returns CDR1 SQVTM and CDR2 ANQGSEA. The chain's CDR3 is CSVETGKYNEQFF. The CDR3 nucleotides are TGCAGCGTTGAGACGGGTAAATACAATGAGCAGTTCTTC.

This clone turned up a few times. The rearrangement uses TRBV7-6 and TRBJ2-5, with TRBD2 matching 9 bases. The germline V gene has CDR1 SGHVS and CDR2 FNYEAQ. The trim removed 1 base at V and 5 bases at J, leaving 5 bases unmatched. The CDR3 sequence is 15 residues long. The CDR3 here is CASSLEAGGLETQYF. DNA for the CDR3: TGTGCCAGCAGCTTAGAGGCGGGGGGGCTTGAGACCCAGTACTTC.

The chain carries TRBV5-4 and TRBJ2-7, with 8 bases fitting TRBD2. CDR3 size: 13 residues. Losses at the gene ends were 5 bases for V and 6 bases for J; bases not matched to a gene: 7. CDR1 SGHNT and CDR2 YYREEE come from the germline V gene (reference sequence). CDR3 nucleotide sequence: TGTGCCAGCAGTCCGGGACTAGTTGTCGAGCAGTACTTC. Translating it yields CASSPGLVVEQYF.

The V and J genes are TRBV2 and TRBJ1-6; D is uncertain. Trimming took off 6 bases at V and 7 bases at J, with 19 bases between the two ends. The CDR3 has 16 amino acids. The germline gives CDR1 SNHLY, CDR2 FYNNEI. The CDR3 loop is CASRRESRNKNSPLHF. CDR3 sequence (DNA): TGTGCCAGCAGACGCGAATCCAGGAATAAGAATTCACCCCTCCACTTT.

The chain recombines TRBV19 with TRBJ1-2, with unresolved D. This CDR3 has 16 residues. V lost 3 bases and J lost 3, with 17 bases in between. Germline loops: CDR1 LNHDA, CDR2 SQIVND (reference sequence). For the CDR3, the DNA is TGTGCCAGTAGTATCTTGGCTAACAGTCTCTACTATGGCTACACCTTC. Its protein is CASSILANSLYYGYTF.

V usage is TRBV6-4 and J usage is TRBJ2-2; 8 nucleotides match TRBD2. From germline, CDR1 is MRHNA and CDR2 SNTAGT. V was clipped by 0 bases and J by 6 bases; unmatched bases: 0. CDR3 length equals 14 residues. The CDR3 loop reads CASSDSAGAGELFF. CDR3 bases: TGTGCCAGCAGTGACTCAGCGGGAGCCGGGGAGCTGTTTTTT.

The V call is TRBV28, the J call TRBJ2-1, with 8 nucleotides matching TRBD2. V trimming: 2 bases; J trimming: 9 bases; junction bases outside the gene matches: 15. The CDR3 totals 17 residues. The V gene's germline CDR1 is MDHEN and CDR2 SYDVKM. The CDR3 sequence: CASSLGGSSGLATEQFF. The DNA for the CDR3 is TGTGCCAGCAGTTTAGGCGGATCTAGCGGGCTTGCCACTGAGCAGTTCTTC.

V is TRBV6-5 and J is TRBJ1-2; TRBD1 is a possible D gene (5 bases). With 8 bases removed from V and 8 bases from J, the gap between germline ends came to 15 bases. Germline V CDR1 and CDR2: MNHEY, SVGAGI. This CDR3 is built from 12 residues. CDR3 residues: CASGGGVGGYTF. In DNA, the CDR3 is TGTGCCAGCGGCGGGGGAGTGGGCGGCTACACCTTC.

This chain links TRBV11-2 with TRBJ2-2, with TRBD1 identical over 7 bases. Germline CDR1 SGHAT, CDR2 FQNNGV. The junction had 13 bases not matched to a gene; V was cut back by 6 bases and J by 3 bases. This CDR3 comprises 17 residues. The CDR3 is CASRPGDREWDTGELFF. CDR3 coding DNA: TGTGCCAGCAGACCTGGCGACAGGGAATGGGACACCGGGGAGCTGTTTTTT.

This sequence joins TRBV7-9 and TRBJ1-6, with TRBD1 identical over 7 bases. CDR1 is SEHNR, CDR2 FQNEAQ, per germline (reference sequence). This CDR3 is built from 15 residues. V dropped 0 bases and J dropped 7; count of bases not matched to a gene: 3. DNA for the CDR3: TGTGCCAGCAGCTTAGCCAGGGGGATGAATTCACCCCTCCACTTT. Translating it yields CASSLARGMNSPLHF.

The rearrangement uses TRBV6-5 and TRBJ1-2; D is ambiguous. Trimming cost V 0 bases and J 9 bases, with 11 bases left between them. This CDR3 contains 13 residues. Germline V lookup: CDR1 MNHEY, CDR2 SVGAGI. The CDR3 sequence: CASSYSITSSYTF. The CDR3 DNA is TGTGCCAGCAGTTACTCCATCACCAGTAGCTACACCTTC.